The 26 T cell receptor beta chains listed next were all sequenced from one sample in a study of cytomegalovirus exposure and HLA in healthy donors. The PCR made use of 60 Vbeta and 13 Jbeta primers. Profiling relied on immunoSEQ multiplex PCR, and the TCRdb table lists in-frame clones only, not all of them. The top ten clones hold about 3.1% of a sample with over 80,000 clones, around three quarters of them seen once. Sequenced input: PBMCs. These receptors were collected from a man aged 35-49 years in good health and CMV-seronegative.

This clone has more than one count but fewer than ten. The chain employs TRBV6-6 and TRBJ2-3, with 7 bases identical to TRBD2. This CDR3 spans 16 amino acids. V lost 5 bases to trimming and J lost 1 base; unmatched junction nucleotides: 9. Germline V gives CDR1 MNHNY, CDR2 SVGAGI (reference sequence). CDR3 sequence reads: CASSGRGRVGTDTQYF. The DNA of the CDR3 is TGTGCCAGCAGTGGTCGAGGGAGGGTCGGCACAGATACGCAGTATTTT.

The chain combines TRBV6-1 with TRBJ2-2, with 7 bases identical to TRBD2. This CDR3 region has 15 residues. Germline lookup yields CDR1 MNHNS and CDR2 SASEGT. Trimming removed 4 bases from V and 2 bases from J; junction bases left unmatched: 4. CDR3 bases: TGTGCCAGCAGTGTCGGGGGGACCAACACCGGGGAGCTGTTTTTT. It is translated as CASSVGGTNTGELFF.

The chain recombines TRBV27 with TRBJ1-1, with 7 bases matching TRBD1. V shed 8 bases and J 4 bases; nucleotides not matched to a gene: 10. The CDR3 has 14 residues. Germline-derived CDR1 and CDR2 are MNHEY and SMNVEV (reference sequence). The CDR3 DNA is TGTGCCAGCGCTCACAGGGGAAGGGTCACTGAAGCTTTCTTT. This translates into CASAHRGRVTEAFF.

V and J are TRBV29-1 and TRBJ2-5, with TRBD1 matching over 10 bases. Judging by the DNA end, TRBJ2-7 fits better; the J call may be wrong. The CDR3 is made up of 13 amino acids. CDR1 is SQVTM and CDR2 is ANQGSEA in the germline V gene. The CDR3 coding sequence is TGCAGCGGACAGACAGGGGGCGACTACGAGCAGTACTTC. This gives the protein CSGQTGGDYEQYF.

This clone was seen just once. The chain combines TRBV11-2 with TRBJ1-3, with 10 bases that match TRBD1. Germline V gene lookup returns CDR1 SGHAT and CDR2 FQNNGV. V was clipped by 4 bases and J by 0 bases; unmatched bases: 6. This CDR3 has 17 residues. CDR3 sequence (DNA): TGTGCCAGCAGCTCCTGGACAGGGGGAAGCTCTGGAAACACCATATATTTT. It specifies CASSSWTGGSSGNTIYF.

J is TRBJ1-4 and V is TRBV29-1; D is possibly TRBD1 (5 bases). This CDR3 spans 13 amino acids. Germline loops: CDR1 SQVTM, CDR2 ANQGSEA. V was cut by 4 bases and J by 7 bases, with 13 bases left in between. CDR3 DNA sequence: TGCAGCGTTGTCAGGGACTACGGTGAAAAACTGTTTTTT. Its protein product is CSVVRDYGEKLFF.

V usage is TRBV18 and J usage is TRBJ1-1, with a weak D call TRBD1 (5 bases). The CDR3 consists of 13 residues. The germline V gene has CDR1 KGHSH and CDR2 LQKENI. The V gene lost 6 bases and the J gene lost 1 base, with 9 bases spanning the gap. The CDR3 spells CASSQGTNTEAFF. CDR3 nucleotide sequence: TGTGCCAGCTCTCAGGGCACGAACACTGAAGCTTTCTTT.

J is TRBJ2-1 and V is TRBV7-8, with D unclear. Per the germline V gene, CDR1 is SGHVS and CDR2 is FQNEAQ. V dropped 5 bases and J dropped 3 bases, with 8 bases sitting between them. The CDR3 has 13 amino acids. The CDR3 loop reads CASSQDNYNEQFF. Here the CDR3 DNA reads TGTGCCAGCAGCCAAGACAACTACAATGAGCAGTTCTTC.

The J gene is TRBJ1-2, the V gene TRBV7-8; no reliable D call. Germline CDR1 reads SGHVS; CDR2 reads FQNEAQ. This CDR3 is 13 amino acids long. Trimming took off 1 base at V and 8 bases at J, with 11 bases between the two ends. The CDR3 region has the DNA TGTGCCAGCAGCTTAGAGTTCACAGAAGGCTACACCTTC. Translation: CASSLEFTEGYTF.

The rearrangement joins TRBV7-8 to TRBJ1-4; D is uncertain. This CDR3 is 12 amino acids long. CDR1 and CDR2 from the germline V gene are SGHVS and FQNEAQ. Trimming removed 5 bases at V and 10 bases at J, with 11 bases between. The chain's CDR3 is CASSPGSTKLFF. The CDR3 DNA reads as TGTGCCAGCAGCCCAGGATCCACAAAACTGTTTTTT. The full variable domain, rest sourced from reference TRBV7-8 and TRBJ1-4, is GAGVSQSPRYKVAKRGQDVALRCDPISGHVSLFWYQQALGQGPEFLTYFQNEAQLDKSGLPSDRFFAERPEGSVSTLKIQRTQQEDSAVYLCASSPGSTKLFFGSGTQLSVL.

The V gene is TRBV11-2, the J gene TRBJ2-5, with D unclear. The CDR3 runs 14 residues. Trimming left V 5 bases short and J 1 base short, with 11 bases between. The germline V gene encodes CDR1 SGHAT and CDR2 FQNNGV. The CDR3 reads CASSTYRTQETQYF. The CDR3 DNA reads as TGTGCCAGCAGCACCTACCGTACCCAAGAGACCCAGTACTTC.

This clone came up once. The chain is built from TRBV27 and TRBJ1-2, with 9 bases matching TRBD1. V was clipped by 0 bases and J by 5 bases; unmatched bases: 4. The CDR3 covers 15 residues. CDR1 and CDR2 from the germline V gene are MNHEY and SMNVEV (reference sequence). The CDR3 region is CASSLSGQGGYGYTF. The CDR3, as DNA: TGTGCCAGCAGTTTATCGGGACAGGGAGGTTATGGCTACACCTTC.

The chain employs TRBV28 and TRBJ1-4, with D possibly matching TRBD1 (5 bases). The CDR3 has 17 amino acids. Germline V gene data show CDR1 as MDHEN and CDR2 as SYDVKM. Trimming took 4 bases from V and 0 from J, leaving 15 bases between them. The CDR3 coding sequence is TGTGCCAGCAGTTGGGCAGGGCCCGTTGCAACTAATGAAAAACTGTTTTTT. Translated, it gives CASSWAGPVATNEKLFF.

The CDR3 loop reads CASRASPGQDYGYTF. Written as DNA, the CDR3 is TGTGCCAGCAGAGCCAGTCCGGGACAAGACTATGGCTACACCTTC. J is TRBJ1-2 and V is TRBV27; D is possibly TRBD1 (6 bases). CDR3 length equals 15 residues. V dropped 6 bases and J dropped 3 bases, with 17 bases sitting between them. Germline V CDR1 and CDR2: MNHEY, SMNVEV (reference sequence).

This clone was recorded once. This sequence joins TRBV5-6 and TRBJ1-6; maybe TRBD1 (5 bases). Germline CDR1 SGHDT, CDR2 YYEEEE. Trimming shortened V by 4 bases and J by 10 bases, and 15 bases separated the two germline ends. CDR3 size: 14 residues. The DNA of the CDR3 is TGTGCCAGCAGCCTCCCTGCGGGGGACTCACCCCTCCACTTT. It translates to CASSLPAGDSPLHF. Full variable domain (remainder filled in from reference TRBV5-6 and TRBJ1-6): DAGVTQSPTHLIKTRGQQVTLRCSPKSGHDTVSWYQQALGQGPQFIFQYYEEEERQRGNFPDRFSGHQFPNYSSELNVNALLLGDSALYLCASSLPAGDSPLHFGNGTRLTVT.

The chain has TRBV27 and TRBJ2-1, with 11 bases aligning to TRBD2. The V gene end was trimmed by 4 bases and the J gene end by 5 bases; junction bases not matched to a gene: 10. The CDR3 extends over 17 amino acids. The germline V gene has CDR1 MNHEY and CDR2 SMNVEV (reference sequence). CDR3 residues: CASSSILAGGWNNEQFF. CDR3 bases: TGTGCCAGCAGTTCCATCCTAGCGGGGGGATGGAACAATGAGCAGTTCTTC.

CDR3 region: CASSSGRAGYDEQYF. CDR3 coding DNA: TGTGCCAGCAGCTCGGGGAGAGCGGGGTACGACGAGCAGTACTTC. The chain is built from TRBV7-6 and TRBJ2-7, with 7 bases fitting TRBD2. CDR1 SGHVS and CDR2 FNYEAQ come from the germline V gene. The CDR3 extends over 15 amino acids. Trimming removed 4 bases from V and 5 bases from J; junction bases left unmatched: 11.

The chain is built from TRBV5-8 and TRBJ1-6; 9 bases fit TRBD1. Germline V gives CDR1 SGHTS, CDR2 YDEGEE. The ends lost 5 bases at V and 7 bases at J; junction bases unmatched: 7. The CDR3 sequence is 15 residues long. In DNA form, the CDR3 reads TGTGCCAGCAGTCGGGGACAGGGTTTCAATTCACCCCTCCACTTT. Translation gives CASSRGQGFNSPLHF.

The gene calls are TRBV30 and TRBJ2-2; TRBD2 matches at 7 bases. The ends lost 1 base at V and 5 bases at J; junction bases unmatched: 10. CDR3 length equals 16 residues. Per the germline V gene, CDR1 is GTSNPN and CDR2 is SVGIG (reference sequence). In DNA, the CDR3 is TGTGCCTGGAGTGAGGGTGGGGGGGACTGGACCGGGGAGCTGTTTTTT. This codes for CAWSEGGGDWTGELFF.

The CDR3 sequence: CARSLAGPQETQYF. The DNA of the CDR3 is TGTGCCAGATCGCTAGCGGGACCCCAAGAGACCCAGTACTTC. The V gene is TRBV2, the J gene TRBJ2-5; 9 positions agree with TRBD2. There are 14 residues in the CDR3. CDR1 and CDR2 (germline): SNHLY, FYNNEI. V was clipped by 9 bases and J by 1 base; unmatched bases: 6.

This chain uses TRBV2 with TRBJ1-4; 8 nucleotides agree with TRBD1. Unmatched junction bases numbered 2, after V lost 8 bases and J lost 6 bases. CDR3 length: 12 amino acids. The germline V gene has CDR1 SNHLY and CDR2 FYNNEI. The CDR3 bases are TGTGCCAGCGAGGACAGGGATGAAAAACTGTTTTTT. This gives the protein CASEDRDEKLFF.

The chain employs TRBV4-3 and TRBJ1-4; D not certain. The V gene's germline CDR1 is LGHNA and CDR2 YSLEER. The CDR3 is made up of 15 amino acids. With 5 bases removed from V and 0 bases from J, the gap between germline ends came to 10 bases. In DNA, the CDR3 is TGCGCCAGCAGCTTAGAAAGTCCAACTAATGAAAAACTGTTTTTT. This sequence encodes CASSLESPTNEKLFF.

The chain is built from TRBV27 and TRBJ1-2; the D is unclear. The ends were cut back, 5 bases at V and 4 bases at J, with 14 bases in the middle. The germline V gene encodes CDR1 MNHEY and CDR2 SMNVEV (reference sequence). This CDR3 region has 14 residues. This CDR3 is CASSIGLFSYGYTF. In DNA form, the CDR3 reads TGTGCCAGCAGTATAGGACTGTTTAGCTATGGCTACACCTTC.

This clone was seen a handful of times. The V and J genes are TRBV6-4 and TRBJ2-3; 10 bases map to TRBD2. The trim removed 2 bases at V and 2 bases at J, leaving 1 base unmatched. The germline V gene encodes CDR1 MRHNA and CDR2 SNTAGT. CDR3 length equals 15 residues. The CDR3 coding sequence is TGTGCCAGCAGTGACAGCGGGGGGGCCACAGATACGCAGTATTTT. Translated: CASSDSGGATDTQYF.

V usage is TRBV28 and J usage is TRBJ1-1; 7 bases are shared with TRBD1. Germline-derived CDR1 and CDR2 are MDHEN and SYDVKM. V lost 5 bases, J lost 2 bases, and 8 bases stayed unmatched. The CDR3 covers 15 residues. The CDR3 sequence: CASSLTGTVNTEAFF. As DNA, the CDR3 is TGTGCCAGCAGTCTAACCGGGACAGTAAACACTGAAGCTTTCTTT.

The V and J genes are TRBV2 and TRBJ1-4; TRBD1 is a possible D gene (5 bases). V was trimmed by 3 bases and J by 3 bases, leaving 20 bases between them. This CDR3 spans 18 amino acids. Germline V gene data show CDR1 as SNHLY and CDR2 as FYNNEI. The CDR3 protein is CASSEMVWAGKANEKLFF. In DNA form, the CDR3 reads TGTGCCAGCAGTGAGATGGTGTGGGCAGGGAAGGCTAATGAAAAACTGTTTTTT. The full variable domain, rest sourced from reference TRBV2 and TRBJ1-4, is EPEVTQTPSHQVTQMGQEVILRCVPISNHLYFYWYRQILGQKVEFLVSFYNNEISEKSEIFDDQFSVERPDGSNFTLKIRSTKLEDSAMYFCASSEMVWAGKANEKLFFGSGTQLSVL.